This record concerns one T cell receptor beta chain sequence. Its target is unknown. The data belong to a study of early T cells in non-severe SARS-CoV-2 infection. Study details: Alpha and beta chains were unpaired, from unsorted whole-blood bulk RNA. Whole-study findings and limits: Anti-spike CD8 responses were favored by VDJdb matching, which missed private and CD4 specificities.

Individual cDNA molecules were tagged with unique molecular identifiers, the study reported. TCRdb analysed the 5' RACE reads with MiXCR anew, one entry per CDR3 protein. The sample carries approximately 65,000 distinct CDR3 sequences, less than 15% recorded once. Germline V lookup: CDR1 MGHRA, CDR2 YSYEKL. The V end lost 0 bases, the J end lost 6 bases, and 5 bases lay between the germline ends. The CDR3 consists of 12 residues. The receptor was derived from an adult who was a healthcare worker with PCR-confirmed SARS-CoV-2 infection or an uninfected control (not recorded which). Sample: whole blood. The genes are TRBV4-1 and TRBJ1-1; D unresolved. The DNA of the CDR3 is TGCGCCAGCAGCCAAGATCGCTCTGAAGCTTTCTTT. This sequence encodes CASSQDRSEAFF.